One T cell receptor (beta chain) is described in this entry. Its antigen is unidentified. The data belong to a study of CD8 T cells in Susac syndrome. Random hexamers were used to reverse transcribe roughly 0.5 to 1 ug of RNA. An immunoSEQ multiplex PCR amplified TCR beta CDR3 over 54 Vbeta and 13 Jbeta. TCRdb processed the immunoSEQ multiplex PCR reads anew with MiXCR; each CDR3 protein has one entry. The sample has some 150,000 distinct CDR3 sequences, just under 95% seen once. Germline CDR1 is DFQATT and CDR2 is SNEGSKA (reference sequence). V lost 6 bases to trimming and J lost 1 base; unmatched junction nucleotides: 10. The CDR3 consists of 16 residues. Findings and caveats of the study: An acknowledgment was made by the study that its TCR sequencing and HLA analysis involved relatively few individuals.

The TCR sequence derives from a human donor with Susac syndrome. Material: CD4+ T cells from PBMCs. The chain recombines TRBV20-1 with TRBJ2-5, with 11 bases aligning to TRBD2. For the CDR3, the DNA is TGCAGTGCACAACCGGTACTAGCGGGGGTCCAAGAGACCCAGTACTTC. Translation: CSAQPVLAGVQETQYF.